A selection of T cell receptor beta chains follows, all from one sample in a study of response to subunit inactivated influenza vaccine. Each CDR3 protein is one row after TCRdb ran MiXCR on the RT-PCR reads. The sample yields over 300,000 distinct CDR3 sequences, around a fifth seen once. The sample here was PBMCs from blood, taken less than 22 months after vaccination. All receptors derive from a man aged 50 to 75 who received an inactivated influenza vaccine. CDR3s include the opening cysteine and the closing phenylalanine or tryptophan. Fields, in order: D gene, V gene, J gene, clone size, CDR3 protein, CDR3 DNA. D genes are given only for firm matches. Clone size, where shown, is once, few, many, or a class for clones that have expanded.

D gene: NA
V gene: TRBV20-1
J gene: TRBJ2-5
clone size: many
CDR3 protein: CSARDFPETQYF
CDR3 DNA: TGCAGTGCCCGGGACTTTCCCGAGACCCAGTACTTC

D gene: TRBD2
V gene: TRBV27
J gene: TRBJ2-5
clone size: NA
CDR3 protein: CASSFSGRYETQYF
CDR3 DNA: TGTGCCAGCAGTTTTAGCGGGAGATATGAGACCCAGTACTTC

D gene: NA
V gene: TRBV5-5
J gene: TRBJ1-6
clone size: few
CDR3 protein: CASSLGHLQNSPLHF
CDR3 DNA: TGTGCCAGCAGCTTGGGCCATCTGCAGAATTCACCCCTCCACTTT

D gene: NA
V gene: TRBV5-1
J gene: TRBJ2-3
clone size: NA
CDR3 protein: CASIGRIRDSRGTDTQYF
CDR3 DNA: TGCGCCAGCATCGGCCGAATCCGGGACTCCCGGGGCACAGATACGCAGTATTTT

D gene: NA
V gene: TRBV29-1
J gene: TRBJ2-1
clone size: many
CDR3 protein: CSVVESRNEQFF
CDR3 DNA: TGCAGCGTTGTAGAATCGCGCAATGAGCAGTTCTTC

D gene: TRBD1
V gene: TRBV5-1
J gene: TRBJ1-1
clone size: many
CDR3 protein: CASSLGLDRGAFF
CDR3 DNA: TGCGCCAGCAGCTTGGGATTAGACAGGGGAGCTTTCTTT

D gene: NA
V gene: TRBV5-1
J gene: TRBJ1-6
clone size: few
CDR3 protein: CASSRNLPGHPNSPLHF
CDR3 DNA: TGCGCCAGCAGCCGGAATCTCCCGGGACACCCCAATTCACCCCTCCACTTT

D gene: NA
V gene: TRBV5-5
J gene: TRBJ1-2
clone size: NA
CDR3 protein: CASSPMQGTNYGYTF
CDR3 DNA: TGTGCCAGCAGCCCAATGCAGGGCACGAACTATGGCTACACCTTC

D gene: NA
V gene: TRBV12-3/TRBV12-4
J gene: TRBJ2-3
clone size: NA
CDR3 protein: CASSLRLANTDTQYF
CDR3 DNA: TGTGCCAGCAGTTTACGGCTAGCGAACACAGATACGCAGTATTTT

D gene: NA
V gene: TRBV4-1
J gene: TRBJ1-2
clone size: few
CDR3 protein: CASSQDGNGASAGYTF
CDR3 DNA: TGCGCCAGCAGCCAAGATGGTAATGGGGCATCAGCGGGCTACACCTTC

D gene: NA
V gene: TRBV11-1
J gene: TRBJ2-5
clone size: once
CDR3 protein: CASSLNVAEETQYF
CDR3 DNA: TGTGCCAGCAGCTTAAACGTAGCGGAAGAGACCCAGTACTTC

D gene: NA
V gene: TRBV5-5
J gene: TRBJ1-1
clone size: many
CDR3 protein: CASSFGVEHTEAFF
CDR3 DNA: TGTGCCAGCAGCTTTGGCGTCGAGCACACTGAAGCTTTCTTT

D gene: TRBD2
V gene: TRBV2
J gene: TRBJ2-4
clone size: NA
CDR3 protein: CASSDYWRGSQNIQYF
CDR3 DNA: TGTGCCAGCAGCGACTATTGGCGGGGGAGCCAAAACATTCAGTACTTC

D gene: TRBD2
V gene: TRBV12-3/TRBV12-4
J gene: TRBJ2-1
clone size: NA
CDR3 protein: CASSWALAGNNEQFF
CDR3 DNA: TGTGCCAGCAGTTGGGCACTAGCGGGGAACAATGAGCAGTTCTTC

D gene: TRBD2
V gene: TRBV7-2
J gene: TRBJ2-2
clone size: NA
CDR3 protein: CASSFLAAGELFF
CDR3 DNA: TGTGCCAGCAGCTTTCTAGCGGCCGGGGAGCTGTTTTTT

D gene: NA
V gene: TRBV12-3/TRBV12-4
J gene: TRBJ2-7
clone size: NA
CDR3 protein: CASTGDYEQYF
CDR3 DNA: TGTGCCAGCACCGGGGATTACGAGCAGTACTTC

D gene: NA
V gene: TRBV4-2
J gene: TRBJ1-2
clone size: few
CDR3 protein: CASSQDWREANYGYTF
CDR3 DNA: TGTGCCAGCAGCCAAGATTGGCGGGAAGCTAACTATGGCTACACCTTC

D gene: NA
V gene: TRBV4-3
J gene: TRBJ1-2
clone size: many
CDR3 protein: CASSFAEGANYGYTF
CDR3 DNA: TGCGCCAGCAGCTTTGCGGAAGGGGCCAACTATGGCTACACCTTC